This T cell receptor beta chain was recorded in a study of early T cells in non-severe SARS-CoV-2 infection. Study context: Sequencing was performed on bulk RNA from unsorted whole blood, leaving chains unpaired. Overall study findings and caveats: VDJdb-based annotation leaned toward anti-spike CD8 responses and missed private and CD4 specificities.

This clonotype appeared a few times. Its antigen is unknown. TCRdb called the 5' RACE reads again in MiXCR, with one record for every CDR3 protein. The sample gives 65,000 to 90,000 distinct CDR3 sequences, around an eighth of which show up once; around 7% is in the top ten. With 0 bases clipped from V and 7 bases from J, the junction kept 18 bases outside the gene matches. The CDR3 extends over 20 amino acids. Looked up from germline, CDR1 is SEHNR and CDR2 is FQNEAQ (reference sequence). The sequenced sample was whole blood. The rearrangement uses TRBV7-9 and TRBJ2-1, with 10 bases fitting TRBD2. This TCR was recovered from an adult who was a healthcare worker with PCR-confirmed SARS-CoV-2 infection or an uninfected control (not recorded which). The CDR3 nucleotides are TGTGCCAGCAGCTTAGCTTTTGGCCAGCGGGAGGGCCGCAGGAGGAATGAGCAGTTCTTC. This gives the protein CASSLAFGQREGRRRNEQFF. Variable domain in full (rest from reference TRBV7-9 and TRBJ2-1): DTGVSQNPRHKITKRGQNVTFRCDPISEHNRLYWYRQTLGQGPEFLTYFQNEAQLEKSRLLSDRFSAERPKGSFSTLEIQRTEQGDSAMYLCASSLAFGQREGRRRNEQFFGPGTRLTVL.